The clone carrying this TCR beta chain was recorded many times. Its antigen is undetermined. The data were obtained in a study of T-cell reconstitution after alpha-beta-depleted transplantation in children. Between the trimmed V and J ends, which lost 11 bases and 4 bases, there was a span of 17 bases. Germline CDR1 MNHNS, CDR2 SASEGT. The CDR3 runs 14 residues. The library targeted TCRbeta and was prepared with unique molecular identifiers. One entry per CDR3 protein results from TCRdb running MiXCR on the PCR reads. The sample carries hundreds of thousands of distinct CDR3 sequences, around 7.5% recorded once. General observations from the study: Reported findings indicate that, about two months after transplant, alpha-beta T cells came from several hundred expanded clones, which were derived from non-depleted graft cells. Some patients showed high day-60 TCRbeta diversity, which derived from surviving recipient T cells and thymic progenitors. Newly produced T cells mostly accounted for T-cell counts and diversity one year post-transplant.

The material sequenced was PBMCs, mostly from graft donor cells, taken 180 days after TCRalphabeta/CD19-depleted stem cell transplant. The V gene is TRBV6-1, the J gene TRBJ2-2, with D unclear. The receptor's source is a male patient between 5 and 17 years old who had a stem cell transplant for acute lymphoblastic leukemia, so the T cells may come from the graft donor. The CDR3 spells CAYEITMVTGELFF. As DNA, the CDR3 is TGTGCCTATGAGATTACGATGGTCACCGGGGAGCTGTTTTTT.